A selection of T cell receptor beta chains follows, all from one sample in a study of T-cell memory formation after mild COVID-19. MiXCR, run by TCRdb on the 5' RACE reads, gives a single entry per CDR3 protein. The sample has under 550,000 distinct CDR3 sequences, roughly 18% seen once; the top ten hold over 9%. The sample taken for sequencing was PBMCs or a T cell subset sorted from them (not recorded which). The receptor set was obtained from an adult woman who had mild COVID-19 (a few samples of this study predate the infection). Cell type and time point are not known. Each CDR3 is given with its conserved first and last residue. The D gene is left open where the match is weak. The size of a clone is reported for some rows only, either as once, few or many, or as a class for expanded clones.

cdr3_nt	cdr3_aa	v_call	j_call	clone_size	d_call
TGTGCCACACTCAGGGGATACGAGCAGTACTTC	CATLRGYEQYF	TRBV27	TRBJ2-7	-	-
TGTGCCAGCAGTTTAGTGGGGTTCGGTAATGAAAAACTGTTTTTT	CASSLVGFGNEKLFF	TRBV12-3/TRBV12-4	TRBJ1-4	-	-
TGTGCCAGCAGCGGCCGACAGGGGGAGAACACCGGGGAGCTGTTTTTT	CASSGRQGENTGELFF	TRBV9	TRBJ2-2	few	TRBD1
TGTGCCAGCAGCTTATGGGGGGAGACCCAGTACTTC	CASSLWGETQYF	TRBV7-6	TRBJ2-5	many	-
TGTGCCAGCAGCCAAGATTGGGGGACTAGCACAGATACGCAGTATTTT	CASSQDWGTSTDTQYF	TRBV4-2	TRBJ2-3	many	-
TGTGCCAGCTCACCAGGACAGGGCTTAGGGGGCAATCAGCCCCAGCATTTT	CASSPGQGLGGNQPQHF	TRBV18	TRBJ1-5	few	TRBD1
TGCGCCAGCAGCTTACAGGGGGCAGGGAATGAAAAACTGTTTTTT	CASSLQGAGNEKLFF	TRBV5-1	TRBJ1-4	-	TRBD1
TGTGCCAGCAGCCCCACTCTGGGCTCCTACGAGCAGTACTTC	CASSPTLGSYEQYF	TRBV5-5	TRBJ2-7	many	-
TGTGCCAGCAGGGCTAGCGGGAACTCCTACGAGCAGTACTTC	CASRASGNSYEQYF	TRBV2	TRBJ2-7	-	TRBD2
TGCGCCAGCAGCCCGGGCCCGCGGGGGGGCCGCGGGCCTGATACGCAGTATTTT	CASSPGPRGGRGPDTQYF	TRBV4-1	TRBJ2-3	many	TRBD2
TGCGCCAGCAGCTTGGAGGCGGGTCCAGCAAATGGCTACACCTTC	CASSLEAGPANGYTF	TRBV5-1	TRBJ1-2	-	-
TGTGCCAGCAGCCCGGGACTAGTCCCTGGAGATGAGCAGTTCTTC	CASSPGLVPGDEQFF	TRBV7-9	TRBJ2-1	-	TRBD2
TGTGCCAGCAGCGCCTTAGCGGCCCGGGGGGAGACCCAGTACTTC	CASSALAARGETQYF	TRBV9	TRBJ2-5	few	-
TGTGCCAGCAGCCATAATCACAGGCGGGCTTTCTTT	CASSHNHRRAFF	TRBV14	TRBJ1-1	-	-
TGCGCCAGCAGCCAAACTGGGACAGCAAATGAAAAACTGTTTTTT	CASSQTGTANEKLFF	TRBV4-1	TRBJ1-4	few	TRBD1
TGTGCCAGCAGCTACGGACAGTTTAATGAAAAACTGTTTTTT	CASSYGQFNEKLFF	TRBV7-2	TRBJ1-4	-	-
TGTGCCAGCAGCCGTACATCGGGGGATACGCAGTATTTT	CASSRTSGDTQYF	TRBV7-9	TRBJ2-3	few	-
TGCAGTGCTAGGAAACAGGGTAGTCCCTACGAGCAGTACTTC	CSARKQGSPYEQYF	TRBV20-1	TRBJ2-7	-	-
TGTGCCAGCAGTTTCCGGGCCGGAGGAGAGACCCAGTACTTC	CASSFRAGGETQYF	TRBV28	TRBJ2-5	-	-
TGTGCCAGTAGTATACCAGGGGTCCGTGGCTACACCTTC	CASSIPGVRGYTF	TRBV19	TRBJ1-2	few	-
TGTGCCAGCACAGCAAGCCGGTTGAACACTGAAGCTTTCTTT	CASTASRLNTEAFF	TRBV2	TRBJ1-1	few	-
TGTGCCAGCAGGAGGGACCGGAGCTCTGGAAACACCATATATTTT	CASRRDRSSGNTIYF	TRBV2	TRBJ1-3	many	-
TGTGCCAGCAGCTTCTCGGGGGATGGCTACACCTTC	CASSFSGDGYTF	TRBV7-9	TRBJ1-2	few	-
TGTGCCAGCAGCCAACGGCACACCGGGGAGCTGTTTTTT	CASSQRHTGELFF	TRBV14	TRBJ2-2	many	-
TGCGCCAGCAGCCAAGTTGGCAGCCGGGAAGGCTACACCTTC	CASSQVGSREGYTF	TRBV4-1	TRBJ1-2	-	-
TGTGCCAGCAGCCCGCTACGACGGGAAACCACTGAAGCTTTCTTT	CASSPLRRETTEAFF	TRBV7-2	TRBJ1-1	-	-
TGTGCCAGCAGTGATAAACGACCAGCCCTGGGGTCCTACAATGAGCAGTTCTTC	CASSDKRPALGSYNEQFF	TRBV25-1	TRBJ2-1	few	-
TGCAGTGCTAGCGGGTGGGAGACCCAGTACTTC	CSASGWETQYF	TRBV20-1	TRBJ2-5	few	-
TGTGCCAGCAGTAGCCTGTCCGGGACGGTGTCCTACAATGAGCAGTTCTTC	CASSSLSGTVSYNEQFF	TRBV6-5	TRBJ2-1	few	-
TGTGCCAGCAGCTTAACATGGGTAAGCAATGAGCAGTTCTTC	CASSLTWVSNEQFF	TRBV7-2	TRBJ2-1	few	-
TGCGCCAGCAGCTCAACGTCAGGGAGCTCCTCCTACGAGCAGTACTTC	CASSSTSGSSSYEQYF	TRBV5-1	TRBJ2-7	-	-
TGTGCCAGCAGTGTAGGTTTAAGACAGGGGGTCACAGATACGCAGTATTTT	CASSVGLRQGVTDTQYF	TRBV6-1	TRBJ2-3	-	TRBD1
TGTGCCACCAGTGATCCCGGGACTAGCGAGTCCGGGGAGCTGTTTTTT	CATSDPGTSESGELFF	TRBV24-1	TRBJ2-2	-	TRBD2
TGCGCCAGCAGCTTGCTTTGGGTGACCACAGATACGCAGTATTTT	CASSLLWVTTDTQYF	TRBV5-1	TRBJ2-3	-	-
TGTGCCAGTAGTCCCGCCGCGGGGGCCGGGTATGGCTACACCTTC	CASSPAAGAGYGYTF	TRBV19	TRBJ1-2	-	-
TGTGCCAGCAGTGCCGGGACCCGCTATGGCTACACCTTC	CASSAGTRYGYTF	TRBV6-1	TRBJ1-2	-	-
TGTGCCAGCAGCGTACCCTCAGACCCGGCCGGGGAGCTGTTTTTT	CASSVPSDPAGELFF	TRBV9	TRBJ2-2	few	-
TGCAGCGTTGTGGGGGCCTCGGGAGATACGCAGTATTTT	CSVVGASGDTQYF	TRBV29-1	TRBJ2-3	-	-
TGTGCCATCAGTGATTGGAGCGGGGGTCCAGATACGCAGTATTTT	CAISDWSGGPDTQYF	TRBV10-3	TRBJ2-3	many	TRBD2
TGTGCCAGCAGTTACTCAGGGGGTGGGGACGTTGGGGAAAAACTGTTTTTT	CASSYSGGGDVGEKLFF	TRBV6-6	TRBJ1-4	-	-
TGCGCCAGCAGCAACCGGGACCTAGGATGGGGTACGCAGTATTTT	CASSNRDLGWGTQYF	TRBV5-1	TRBJ2-3	many	-
TGCAGTGCTCCATCAGCGGACAACTACGAGCAGTACTTC	CSAPSADNYEQYF	TRBV20-1	TRBJ2-7	-	-
TGTGCCTGGAGTGGACTACTAGCGGGATACTACAATGAGCAGTTCTTC	CAWSGLLAGYYNEQFF	TRBV30	TRBJ2-1	-	TRBD2
TGTGCCACCAGTGATCATACGACAGGGGACACTGAAGCTTTCTTT	CATSDHTTGDTEAFF	TRBV24-1	TRBJ1-1	-	TRBD1
TGCGCCAGCAGCCAAGGTGCGGGAGATAGAAACGAGCAGTACTTC	CASSQGAGDRNEQYF	TRBV4-3	TRBJ2-7	few	TRBD2
TGCGCCAGCAGCTCAACGGGCCTGCCATCCTACGAGCAGTACTTC	CASSSTGLPSYEQYF	TRBV4-1	TRBJ2-7	-	-
TGTGCCAGCAGCTGGACTAGATCCGGGGAGCTGTTTTTT	CASSWTRSGELFF	TRBV6-6	TRBJ2-2	few	TRBD2
TGCAGTGCTAGAGATTCCCCCTTGGGGCTGTTTTTT	CSARDSPLGLFF	TRBV20-1	TRBJ2-2	-	-
TGTGCCAGCAGCTTATCGGGTCTTACCGCGAACACCGGGGAGCTGTTTTTT	CASSLSGLTANTGELFF	TRBV7-9	TRBJ2-2	-	-
TGCGCCAGCAGCCAAGATCCCCGAGGAGGGTCCATGATGGAGCAGTACTTC	CASSQDPRGGSMMEQYF	TRBV4-3	TRBJ2-7	-	-
TGTGCCAGCAGCTTAGAAGCCGGGACAGTGGGGTCCTACGAGCAGTACTTC	CASSLEAGTVGSYEQYF	TRBV11-2	TRBJ2-7	-	TRBD1
TGTGCCAGCGGGACTAGCGGGGGGCCGACGTCAACGCAGTATTTT	CASGTSGGPTSTQYF	TRBV10-3	TRBJ2-3	-	TRBD2
TGTGCCACCAGCAGAGAACGACAGGGGAATCAGCCCCAGCATTTT	CATSRERQGNQPQHF	TRBV15	TRBJ1-5	few	TRBD1
TGTGCCAGCACCCAGTCGGACAGGGATGATGAGCAGTTCTTC	CASTQSDRDDEQFF	TRBV3-1	TRBJ2-1	-	TRBD1
TGTGCTAGTGGAAGGACAGTCAATGAGCAGTTCTTC	CASGRTVNEQFF	TRBV12-5	TRBJ2-1	-	-
TGTGCCAGCAGCCAAAAGCGGGGGCAAGAGACCCAGTACTTC	CASSQKRGQETQYF	TRBV7-2	TRBJ2-5	-	TRBD2
TGTGCCAGCAGCGTAGGCCGCACAGACACGAGCAACTATGGCTACACCTTC	CASSVGRTDTSNYGYTF	TRBV9	TRBJ1-2	few	-
TGTGCCAGCAGCGTTTCGGACAGGGGGCCTACCTACGAGCAGTACTTC	CASSVSDRGPTYEQYF	TRBV9	TRBJ2-7	-	TRBD1
TGTGCCAGCAGCCAAGATGTAATGGGGAATGAGCAGTTCTTC	CASSQDVMGNEQFF	TRBV4-2	TRBJ2-1	-	-
TGTGCCTGGAGTGTGGGAGCGCGGAGCTCCTACAATGAGCAGTTCTTC	CAWSVGARSSYNEQFF	TRBV30	TRBJ2-1	-	-